Following are 27 T cell receptor beta chains from one sample sequenced in a study of cytomegalovirus exposure and HLA in healthy donors. PCR employed 60 Vbeta and 13 Jbeta primers. Sequencing used immunoSEQ multiplex PCR; TCRdb keeps in-frame clones, though not all of them. Among 150,000 to 200,000 clones, roughly an eighth were seen once, and the ten largest hold over 6.5%. Input material: PBMCs. The source of these receptors is a man aged 50 to 60 in good health and CMV-seropositive.

This chain joins TRBV9 and TRBJ2-1, with 8 bases fitting TRBD1. CDR1 is SGDLS, CDR2 YYNGEE, per germline. After removal of 0 bases from V and 1 base from J, the junction contained 0 bases not matched to a gene. This CDR3 comprises 15 residues. This chain's CDR3 is CASSVGQGSYNEQFF. Written as DNA, the CDR3 is TGTGCCAGCAGCGTAGGACAGGGGTCCTACAATGAGCAGTTCTTC.

This chain joins TRBV7-9 and TRBJ2-7, with D uncertain. Per germline, CDR1 SEHNR and CDR2 FQNEAQ (reference sequence). Trimming removed 3 bases at V and 4 bases at J, with 4 bases between. The CDR3 sequence is 11 residues long. CDR3 in DNA: TGTGCCAGCAGCTTTACTTACGAGCAGTACTTC. Its translation is CASSFTYEQYF. Combining the CDR3 with reference TRBV7-9 and TRBJ2-7 gives the whole variable domain DTGVSQNPRHKITKRGQNVTFRCDPISEHNRLYWYRQTLGQGPEFLTYFQNEAQLEKSRLLSDRFSAERPKGSFSTLEIQRTEQGDSAMYLCASSFTYEQYFGPGTRLTVT.

This clone has just a few counts. This sequence joins TRBV4-2 and TRBJ2-1; 8 bases are shared with TRBD1. The V and J ends lost 1 base and 7 bases, in that order; junction bases with no gene match: 3. CDR1 and CDR2 (germline): LGHNA, YNFKEQ. The CDR3 totals 14 residues. CDR3 in amino acids: CASSQADRENEQFF. The CDR3 DNA sequence: TGTGCCAGCAGCCAAGCGGACAGGGAGAATGAGCAGTTCTTC.

The chain recombines TRBV19 with TRBJ2-7, with 9 bases identical to TRBD2. CDR3 length: 15 residues. CDR1 is LNHDA, CDR2 SQIVND, per germline (reference sequence). V lost 6 bases and J lost 2; bases outside the gene matches: 8. Written as DNA, the CDR3 is TGTGCCAGTAGCCCTATGGGACTAGCAACCTACGAGCAGTACTTC. Translated, it gives CASSPMGLATYEQYF.

This clone was counted between two and nine times. The chain uses TRBV18 and TRBJ2-7; D call uncertain. This CDR3 spans 13 amino acids. V lost 4 bases and J 3 bases, leaving 10 bases between the germline ends. CDR1 KGHSH and CDR2 LQKENI come from the germline V gene. As DNA, the CDR3 is TGTGCCAGCTCACGGCAGCCGAACTACGAGCAGTACGTC. It specifies CASSRQPNYEQYV.

This clone was seen a handful of times. The chain carries TRBV14 and TRBJ1-2; 8 bases are a match to TRBD1. V lost 4 bases to trimming and J lost 8 bases; unmatched junction nucleotides: 9. Germline lookup yields CDR1 SGHDN and CDR2 FVKESK. This CDR3 region has 14 residues. CDR3 nucleotide sequence: TGTGCCAGCAGCCCGAAGGACAGGGTAGGAGGCTACACCTTC. Translation gives CASSPKDRVGGYTF.

This clone was observed a few times. The V gene is TRBV6-5, the J gene TRBJ1-2; 10 bases line up with TRBD1. The CDR3 is made up of 15 amino acids. Germline CDR1 and CDR2: MNHEY and SVGAGI. V lost 5 bases to trimming and J lost 6 bases; unmatched junction nucleotides: 9. CDR3 residues: CASSGTPGQGHGYTF. The CDR3 region has the DNA TGTGCCAGCAGTGGCACGCCGGGACAGGGGCATGGCTACACCTTC.

This clone was counted between two and nine times. This chain joins TRBV6-1 and TRBJ1-2, with 8 bases fitting TRBD1. The V gene end was trimmed by 5 bases and the J gene end by 8 bases; junction bases not matched to a gene: 7. The germline V gene has CDR1 MNHNS and CDR2 SASEGT. The CDR3 is 13 amino acids. CDR3 protein: CASSPDRGSGYTF. CDR3 DNA: TGTGCCAGCAGTCCCGACAGGGGAAGCGGCTACACCTTC.

The genes are TRBV11-2 and TRBJ2-2; 8 nucleotides line up with TRBD1. The V segment lost 4 bases and the J segment 2 bases; nucleotides outside the gene matches: 6. Germline-derived CDR1 and CDR2 are SGHAT and FQNNGV. This CDR3 has 16 amino acids. The CDR3 DNA reads as TGTGCCAGCAGCTGGGGGACAGGTCCCAACACCGGGGAGCTGTTTTTT. Its translation: CASSWGTGPNTGELFF.

There are a few counts of this clone. The chain employs TRBV5-6 and TRBJ2-7; perhaps TRBD2 as D (7 bases). The germline CDR1 and CDR2 sequences are SGHDT and YYEEEE. Deletions cut 4 bases from V and 2 bases from J, with 16 bases between. The CDR3 sequence is 15 residues long. The CDR3 nucleotides are TGTGCCAGCAGCAGGGACCACGGGGGGCCCTACGAGCAGTACTTC. Translating it yields CASSRDHGGPYEQYF.

J is TRBJ2-4 and V is TRBV4-3; tentative D call: TRBD2 (5 bases). Germline-derived CDR1 and CDR2 are LGHNA and YSLEER. The CDR3 covers 16 residues. Trimming pared 0 bases from V and 0 bases from J, leaving 9 bases between. This CDR3 is CASSQDVGLAKNIQYF. DNA for the CDR3: TGCGCCAGCAGCCAAGACGTAGGACTAGCCAAAAACATTCAGTACTTC.

This sequence joins TRBV11-2 and TRBJ2-5, with 8 bases lining up with TRBD1. Germline CDR1 is SGHAT and CDR2 is FQNNGV. The CDR3 has 16 amino acids. V was clipped by 4 bases and J by 5 bases; unmatched bases: 12. CDR3 loop: CASSWSQGASVETQYF. The CDR3 DNA reads TGTGCCAGCAGCTGGAGCCAGGGGGCAAGTGTTGAGACCCAGTACTTC.

This clone was detected only a few times. V is TRBV6-1 and J is TRBJ1-1, with TRBD1 matching 7 bases. The germline V gene encodes CDR1 MNHNS and CDR2 SASEGT. The CDR3 length is 14 residues. Losses at the gene ends were 4 bases for V and 7 bases for J; bases not matched to a gene: 9. CDR3 residues: CASSARDREDEAFF. The CDR3, as DNA: TGTGCCAGCAGTGCTAGAGACAGGGAGGATGAAGCTTTCTTT.

This rearrangement joins TRBV19 to TRBJ1-3, with TRBD1 identical over 9 bases. The junction had 6 bases not matched to a gene; V was cut back by 8 bases and J by 7 bases. The CDR3 totals 13 residues. The germline V gene has CDR1 LNHDA and CDR2 SQIVND (reference sequence). Here the CDR3 DNA reads TGTGCCAGTCGCACAGGGGGCGGGAACACCATATATTTT. This encodes CASRTGGGNTIYF.

This clone showed up just a few times. The chain recombines TRBV7-2 with TRBJ2-1; D possibly corresponds to TRBD1 (5 bases). V was trimmed by 5 bases and J by 0 bases, leaving 11 bases between them. Germline CDR1 SGHTA, CDR2 FQGNSA. The CDR3 totals 15 residues. The CDR3 DNA sequence: TGTGCCAGCAGCCCCCGACAGAGCTCCTACAATGAGCAGTTCTTC. This gives the protein CASSPRQSSYNEQFF.

The J gene is TRBJ1-1, the V gene TRBV2; D is undetermined. The germline V gene has CDR1 SNHLY and CDR2 FYNNEI. This CDR3 contains 13 residues. This CDR3 reads CVTSSSQNTEAFF. The CDR3 nucleotides read TGTGTTACATCCTCTTCACAGAACACTGAAGCTTTCTTT.

This clone was seen only a few times. The CDR3 region is CATGSRGLGEAFF. The CDR3 nucleotides are TGTGCCACCGGCAGCAGGGGGCTTGGTGAAGCTTTCTTT. This sequence joins TRBV25-1 and TRBJ1-1; 8 bases are shared with TRBD1. Germline V gene data show CDR1 as MGHDK and CDR2 as SYGVNS. CDR3 size: 13 residues. The trim removed 10 bases at V and 7 bases at J, leaving 11 bases unmatched.

The V gene is TRBV7-6, the J gene TRBJ2-6, with 9 nucleotides matching TRBD1. V was clipped by 1 base and J by 2 bases; unmatched bases: 0. Germline lookup yields CDR1 SGHVS and CDR2 FNYEAQ. This CDR3 has 16 amino acids. The CDR3 sequence: CASSLGDRAGANVLTF. In nucleotides, the CDR3 is TGTGCCAGCAGCTTAGGGGACAGGGCTGGGGCCAACGTCCTGACTTTC.

There are a few counts of this clone. The chain employs TRBV5-1 and TRBJ1-6, with 8 bases fitting TRBD1. J gave up 6 bases and V 2 bases, and 4 bases lay outside the gene matches. CDR1 is SGHRS and CDR2 is YFSETQ in the germline V gene. This CDR3 contains 15 residues. As DNA, the CDR3 is TGCGCCAGCAGCTTAAGGACAGGGAGTAATTCACCCCTCCACTTT. Protein sequence: CASSLRTGSNSPLHF. Full variable domain (outside the CDR3, taken from reference TRBV5-1 and TRBJ1-6): KAGVTQTPRYLIKTRGQQVTLSCSPISGHRSVSWYQQTPGQGLQFLFEYFSETQRNKGNFPGRFSGRQFSNSRSEMNVSTLELGDSALYLCASSLRTGSNSPLHFGNGTRLTVT.

This clone was detected only a few times. The chain is built from TRBV19 and TRBJ1-5; 11 bases agree with TRBD1. The CDR3 has 19 amino acids. V lost 7 bases, J lost 0 bases, and 14 bases stayed unmatched. Germline V CDR1 and CDR2: LNHDA, SQIVND (reference sequence). The CDR3 nucleotides are TGTGCCAGTACCGTGGGACAGGGGGTGCCTCCTTATAGCAATCAGCCCCAGCATTTT. Its translation: CASTVGQGVPPYSNQPQHF.

The gene calls are TRBV7-9 and TRBJ2-1; possibly TRBD2 for D (5 bases). The V end was cut by 6 bases, the J end by 9 bases, with 15 bases between. Germline CDR1 reads SEHNR; CDR2 reads FQNEAQ (reference sequence). The CDR3 contains 13 residues. In DNA, the CDR3 is TGTGCCAGCAGATCCGGAGGCCATGCTGAGCAGTTCTTC. As protein: CASRSGGHAEQFF.

J is TRBJ2-7 and V is TRBV6-6; no clear D gene. V was trimmed by 2 bases and J by 3 bases, leaving 8 bases between them. Germline-derived CDR1 and CDR2 are MNHNY and SVGAGI (reference sequence). CDR3 length: 13 residues. The CDR3 here is CASSYEPHYEQYV. The CDR3 DNA is TGTGCCAGCAGTTACGAACCCCACTACGAGCAGTACGTC.

CDR3 sequence (DNA): TGTGCCAGCAGCCGGAGGGGAGAGAACTACGAGCAGTACTTC. This gives the protein CASSRRGENYEQYF. This chain uses TRBV11-3 with TRBJ2-7, with D tentatively TRBD2 (6 bases). Germline assignment: CDR1 SGHNT and CDR2 YENEEA. CDR3 size: 14 residues. V shed 5 bases and J shed 3 bases, with 14 bases lying between them.

Only a few counts were recorded for this clone. The V gene is TRBV5-6, the J gene TRBJ2-4, with TRBD1 as a possible D gene (5 bases). From germline, CDR1 is SGHDT and CDR2 YYEEEE. The CDR3 is made up of 13 amino acids. V was clipped by 2 bases and J by 7 bases, with 10 bases between them. The CDR3: CASSFYRSNIQYF. The CDR3, as DNA: TGTGCCAGCAGCTTCTACAGGAGTAACATTCAGTACTTC.

The V and J genes are TRBV5-6 and TRBJ2-1, with 10 bases aligning to TRBD2. The trim removed 6 bases at V and 4 bases at J, leaving 7 bases unmatched. This CDR3 is built from 15 residues. Germline CDR1 SGHDT, CDR2 YYEEEE. CDR3 bases: TGTGCCAGCACGGCCGGGACTAGCGTATACAATGAGCAGTTCTTC. Protein: CASTAGTSVYNEQFF.

This clone has a handful of counts. This chain links TRBV6-5 with TRBJ1-2; 7 bases line up with TRBD1. J gave up 6 bases and V 11 bases, and 9 bases lay outside the gene matches. Germline-derived CDR1 and CDR2 are MNHEY and SVGAGI. The CDR3 runs 12 residues. As DNA, the CDR3 is TGTGCCTGTTTCGGACAGGAGGATGGCTACACCTTC. Translation: CACFGQEDGYTF.

This clone was found a few times. The V and J genes are TRBV5-1 and TRBJ1-1, with 9 bases that match TRBD1. The V and J ends lost 0 bases and 1 base, in that order; junction bases with no gene match: 1. Per germline, CDR1 SGHRS and CDR2 YFSETQ. The CDR3 contains 15 residues. The CDR3 here is CASSLAGQGNTEAFF. DNA of the CDR3: TGCGCCAGCAGCTTGGCGGGACAGGGGAACACTGAAGCTTTCTTT.